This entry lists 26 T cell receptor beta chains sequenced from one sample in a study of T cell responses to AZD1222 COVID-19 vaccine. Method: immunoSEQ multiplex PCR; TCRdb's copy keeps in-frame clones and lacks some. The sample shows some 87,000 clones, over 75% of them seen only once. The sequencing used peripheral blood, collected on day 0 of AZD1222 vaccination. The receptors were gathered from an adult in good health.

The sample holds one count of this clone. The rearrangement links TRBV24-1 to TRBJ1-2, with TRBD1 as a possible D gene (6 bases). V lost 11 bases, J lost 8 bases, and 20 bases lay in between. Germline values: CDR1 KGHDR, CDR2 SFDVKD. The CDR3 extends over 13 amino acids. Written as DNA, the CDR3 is TGTGCCATCCGGGACACCACCTCTCGGGGCTACACCTTC. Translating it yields CAIRDTTSRGYTF.

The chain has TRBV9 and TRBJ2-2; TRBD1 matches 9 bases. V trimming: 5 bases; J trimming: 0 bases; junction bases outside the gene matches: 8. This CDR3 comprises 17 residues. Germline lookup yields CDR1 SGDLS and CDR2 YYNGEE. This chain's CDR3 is CASRAPGTGSNTGELFF. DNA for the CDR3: TGTGCCAGCAGAGCACCGGGGACAGGGTCGAACACCGGGGAGCTGTTTTTT.

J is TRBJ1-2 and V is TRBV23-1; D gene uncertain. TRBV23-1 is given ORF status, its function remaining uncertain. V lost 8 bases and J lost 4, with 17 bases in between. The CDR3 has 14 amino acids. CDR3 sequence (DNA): TGCGCCAGCCCCCTTCAAGGAACACCCTATGGCTACACCTTC. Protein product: CASPLQGTPYGYTF.

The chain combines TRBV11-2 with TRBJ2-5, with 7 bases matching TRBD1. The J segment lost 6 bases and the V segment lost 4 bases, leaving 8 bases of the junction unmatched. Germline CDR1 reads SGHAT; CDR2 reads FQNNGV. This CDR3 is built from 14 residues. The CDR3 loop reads CASSSTRDRQTQYF. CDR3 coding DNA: TGTGCCAGCAGCTCAACCCGGGACAGACAGACCCAGTACTTC.

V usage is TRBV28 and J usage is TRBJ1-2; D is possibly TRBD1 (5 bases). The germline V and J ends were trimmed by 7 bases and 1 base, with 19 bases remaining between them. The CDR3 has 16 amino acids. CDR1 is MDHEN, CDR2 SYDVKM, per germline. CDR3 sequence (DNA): TGTGCCAGCACCCCTGGGGGGGAGACGAATAACTATGGCTACACCTTC. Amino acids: CASTPGGETNNYGYTF.

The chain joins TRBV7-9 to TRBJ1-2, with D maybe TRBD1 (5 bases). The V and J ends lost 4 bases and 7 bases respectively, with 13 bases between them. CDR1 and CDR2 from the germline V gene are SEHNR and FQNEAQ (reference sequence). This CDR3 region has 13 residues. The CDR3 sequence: CASSSLERGGYTF. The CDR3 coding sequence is TGTGCCAGCAGCTCCCTTGAAAGGGGTGGCTACACCTTC.

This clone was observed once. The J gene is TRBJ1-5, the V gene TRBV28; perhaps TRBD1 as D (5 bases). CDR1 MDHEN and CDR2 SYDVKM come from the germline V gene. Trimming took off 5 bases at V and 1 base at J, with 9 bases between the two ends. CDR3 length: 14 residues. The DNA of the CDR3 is TGTGCCAGCAGTCCGGGGGGAAGCAATCAGCCCCAGCATTTT. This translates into CASSPGGSNQPQHF.

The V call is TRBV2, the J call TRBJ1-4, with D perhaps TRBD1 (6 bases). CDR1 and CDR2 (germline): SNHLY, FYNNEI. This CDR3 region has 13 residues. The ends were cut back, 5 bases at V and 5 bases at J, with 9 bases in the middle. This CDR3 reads CASSWTVNEKLFF. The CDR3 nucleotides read TGTGCCAGCAGTTGGACAGTCAATGAAAAACTGTTTTTT.

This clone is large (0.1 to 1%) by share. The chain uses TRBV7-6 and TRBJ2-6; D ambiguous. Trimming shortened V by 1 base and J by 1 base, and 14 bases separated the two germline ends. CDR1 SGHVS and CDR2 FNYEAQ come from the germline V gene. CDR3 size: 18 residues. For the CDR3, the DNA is TGTGCCAGCAGCTTAGATCGTCCAGGAGAGTCTGGGGCCAACGTCCTGACTTTC. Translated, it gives CASSLDRPGESGANVLTF.

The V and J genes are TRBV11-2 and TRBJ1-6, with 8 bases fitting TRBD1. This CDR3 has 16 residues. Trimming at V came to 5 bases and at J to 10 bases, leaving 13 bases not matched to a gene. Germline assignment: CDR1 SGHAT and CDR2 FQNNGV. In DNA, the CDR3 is TGTGCCAGCAGCCCCAAGTGGGGGACAGGTAGCTCACCCCTCCACTTT. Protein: CASSPKWGTGSSPLHF.

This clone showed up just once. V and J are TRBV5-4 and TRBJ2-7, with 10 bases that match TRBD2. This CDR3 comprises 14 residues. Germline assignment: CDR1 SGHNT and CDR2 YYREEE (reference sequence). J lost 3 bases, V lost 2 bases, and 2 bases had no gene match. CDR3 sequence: CASSFASGGYEQYF. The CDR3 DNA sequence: TGTGCCAGCAGCTTCGCTAGCGGGGGCTACGAGCAGTACTTC. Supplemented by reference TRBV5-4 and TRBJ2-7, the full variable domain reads ETGVTQSPTHLIKTRGQQVTLRCSSQSGHNTVSWYQQALGQGPQFIFQYYREEENGRGNFPPRFSGLQFPNYSSELNVNALELDDSALYLCASSFASGGYEQYFGPGTRLTVT.

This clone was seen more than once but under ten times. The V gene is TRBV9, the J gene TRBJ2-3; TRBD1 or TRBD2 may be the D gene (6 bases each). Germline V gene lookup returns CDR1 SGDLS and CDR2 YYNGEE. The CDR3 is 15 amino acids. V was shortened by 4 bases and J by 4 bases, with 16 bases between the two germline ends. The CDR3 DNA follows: TGTGCCAGCAGCTTGGGGGGCCGACCCCCAGATACGCAGTATTTT. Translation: CASSLGGRPPDTQYF.

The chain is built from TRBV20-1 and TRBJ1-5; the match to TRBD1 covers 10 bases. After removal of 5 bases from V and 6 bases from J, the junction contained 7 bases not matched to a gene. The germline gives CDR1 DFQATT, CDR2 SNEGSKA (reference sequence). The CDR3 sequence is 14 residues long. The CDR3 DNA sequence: TGCAGTGCTGGTGGACAGGGGGAGGGTCAGCCCCAGCATTTT. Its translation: CSAGGQGEGQPQHF.

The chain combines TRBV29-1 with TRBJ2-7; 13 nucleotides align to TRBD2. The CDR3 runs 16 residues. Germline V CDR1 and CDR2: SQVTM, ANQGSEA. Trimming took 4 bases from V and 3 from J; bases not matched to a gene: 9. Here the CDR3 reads CSVATTSGRGVYEQYF. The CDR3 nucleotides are TGCAGCGTTGCGACAACTAGCGGGAGGGGGGTCTACGAGCAGTACTTC.

The CDR3 DNA reads as TGTGCCAGCAGTCCAGGGATCACTGAAGCTTTCTTT. Its protein product is CASSPGITEAFF. V and J are TRBV28 and TRBJ1-1, with D perhaps TRBD1 (5 bases). Trimming took 5 bases from V and 4 from J, leaving 8 bases between them. The germline CDR1 and CDR2 sequences are MDHEN and SYDVKM. CDR3 size: 12 residues. The full variable domain, completed using reference TRBV28 and TRBJ1-1, is DVKVTQSSRYLVKRTGEKVFLECVQDMDHENMFWYRQDPGLGLRLIYFSYDVKMKEKGDIPEGYSVSREKKERFSLILESASTNQTSMYLCASSPGITEAFFGQGTRLTVV.

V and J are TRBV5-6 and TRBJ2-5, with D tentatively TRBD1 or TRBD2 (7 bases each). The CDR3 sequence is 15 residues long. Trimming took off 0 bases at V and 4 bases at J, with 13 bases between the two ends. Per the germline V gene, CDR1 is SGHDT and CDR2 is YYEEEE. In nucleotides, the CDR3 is TGTGCCAGCAGCTTGGTTGTCAGGGGGGGAGAGACCCAGTACTTC. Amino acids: CASSLVVRGGETQYF.

CDR3 residues: CASSGSGSPYNEQFF. In DNA, the CDR3 is TGTGCCAGCAGCGGTAGCGGGAGTCCCTACAATGAGCAGTTCTTC. This chain links TRBV9 with TRBJ2-1, with TRBD2 matching 9 bases. J lost 2 bases, V lost 3 bases, and 3 bases had no gene match. The CDR3 extends over 15 amino acids. The germline CDR1 and CDR2 sequences are SGDLS and YYNGEE.

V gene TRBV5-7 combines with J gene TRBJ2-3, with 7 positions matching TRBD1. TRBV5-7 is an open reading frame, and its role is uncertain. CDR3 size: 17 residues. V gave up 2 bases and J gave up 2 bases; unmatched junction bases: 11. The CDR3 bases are TGTGCCAGCAGCTTCGAAGAGGACGGACAGGACACAGATACGCAGTATTTT. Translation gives CASSFEEDGQDTDTQYF.

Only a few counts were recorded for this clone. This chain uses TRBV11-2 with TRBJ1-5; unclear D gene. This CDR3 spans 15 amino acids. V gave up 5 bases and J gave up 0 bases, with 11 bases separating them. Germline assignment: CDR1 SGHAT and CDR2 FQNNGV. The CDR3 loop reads CASSKSPDSNQPQHF. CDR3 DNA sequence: TGTGCCAGCAGCAAATCACCGGATAGCAATCAGCCCCAGCATTTT.

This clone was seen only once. CDR3 bases: TGTGCCAGCAAACAAAGGGGAAACTATGGCTACACCTTC. Translating gives CASKQRGNYGYTF. This sequence joins TRBV2 and TRBJ1-2, with a possible D match to TRBD1 (5 bases). Deletions cut 7 bases from V and 2 bases from J, with 11 bases between. The CDR3 is 13 amino acids. Germline V gene lookup returns CDR1 SNHLY and CDR2 FYNNEI.

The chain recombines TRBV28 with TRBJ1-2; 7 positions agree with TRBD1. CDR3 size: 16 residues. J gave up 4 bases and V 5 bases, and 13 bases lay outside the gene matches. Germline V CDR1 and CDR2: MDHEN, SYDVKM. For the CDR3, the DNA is TGTGCCAGCAGTCTCAGGGGATTCGGGACAGCCTATGGCTACACCTTC. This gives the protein CASSLRGFGTAYGYTF.

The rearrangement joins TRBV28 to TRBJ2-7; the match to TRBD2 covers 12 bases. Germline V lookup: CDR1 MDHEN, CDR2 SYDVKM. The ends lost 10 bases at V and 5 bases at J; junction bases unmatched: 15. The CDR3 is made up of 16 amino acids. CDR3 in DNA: TGTGCCACCGGATTAACAATACTAGCGGGAGGAAACGAGCAGTACTTC. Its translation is CATGLTILAGGNEQYF. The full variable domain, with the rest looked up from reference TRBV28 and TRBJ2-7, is DVKVTQSSRYLVKRTGEKVFLECVQDMDHENMFWYRQDPGLGLRLIYFSYDVKMKEKGDIPEGYSVSREKKERFSLILESASTNQTSMYLCATGLTILAGGNEQYFGPGTRLTVT.

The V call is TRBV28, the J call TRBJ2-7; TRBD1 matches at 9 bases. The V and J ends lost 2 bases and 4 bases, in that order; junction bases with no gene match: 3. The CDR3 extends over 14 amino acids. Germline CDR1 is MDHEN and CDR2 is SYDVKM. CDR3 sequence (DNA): TGTGCCAGCAGTTTAGACAGGGGGGGATACGAGCAGTACTTC. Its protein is CASSLDRGGYEQYF.

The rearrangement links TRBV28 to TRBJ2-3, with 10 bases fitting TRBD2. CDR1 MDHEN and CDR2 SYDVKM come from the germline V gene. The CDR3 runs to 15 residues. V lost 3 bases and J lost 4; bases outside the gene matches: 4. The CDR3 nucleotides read TGTGCCAGCAGTTTTTTAGCGGGAGGAGCAGATACGCAGTATTTT. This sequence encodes CASSFLAGGADTQYF.

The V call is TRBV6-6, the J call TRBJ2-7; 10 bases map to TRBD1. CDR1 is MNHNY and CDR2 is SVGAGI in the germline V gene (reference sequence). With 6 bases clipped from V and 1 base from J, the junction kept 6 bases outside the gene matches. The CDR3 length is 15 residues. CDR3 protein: CASRHRDRGSYEQYF. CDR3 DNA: TGTGCCAGCAGACACCGGGACAGGGGATCCTACGAGCAGTACTTC.

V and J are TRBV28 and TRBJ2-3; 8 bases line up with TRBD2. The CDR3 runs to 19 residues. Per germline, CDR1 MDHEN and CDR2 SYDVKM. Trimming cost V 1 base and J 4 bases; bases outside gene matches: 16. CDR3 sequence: CASSLSIFREGIAADTQYF. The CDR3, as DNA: TGTGCCAGCAGTTTATCCATTTTTCGGGAGGGCATTGCGGCAGATACGCAGTATTTT.